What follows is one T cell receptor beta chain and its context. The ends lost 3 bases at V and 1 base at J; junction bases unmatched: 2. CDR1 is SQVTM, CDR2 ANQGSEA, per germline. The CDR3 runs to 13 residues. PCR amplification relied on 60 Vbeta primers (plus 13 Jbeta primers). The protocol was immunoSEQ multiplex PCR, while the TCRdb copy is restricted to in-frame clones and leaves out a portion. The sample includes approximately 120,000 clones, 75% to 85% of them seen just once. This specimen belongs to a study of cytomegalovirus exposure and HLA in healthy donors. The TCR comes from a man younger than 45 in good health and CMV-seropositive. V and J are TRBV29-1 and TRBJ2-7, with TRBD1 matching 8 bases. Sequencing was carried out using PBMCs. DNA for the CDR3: TGCAGCGTTGACGGGACAGGATCCTACGAGCAGTACTTC. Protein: CSVDGTGSYEQYF.